The subject of this entry is one TCR beta chain. Here immunoSEQ multiplex PCR was the method, and the copy in TCRdb shows in-frame clones only, minus some. Among fewer than 250,000 clones listed, 90% were seen once. These data are taken from a study of blood T cell repertoires in COVID-19. Background on the study: In each case, the material was cDNA or gDNA derived from T cells, B-cell-depleted T cells, or PBMCs.

The germline gives CDR1 SQVTM, CDR2 ANQGSEA. J gave up 4 bases and V 6 bases, and 8 bases lay outside the gene matches. CDR3 length: 14 amino acids. The rearrangement links TRBV29-1 to TRBJ2-7; 11 bases are a match to TRBD1. This receptor was obtained from a man younger than 40 with COVID-19, enrolled during active disease. Sequencing used peripheral blood. The CDR3 sequence is CSVLSGTGGYEQYF. The CDR3 DNA sequence: TGCAGCGTCCTCTCCGGGACAGGGGGATACGAGCAGTACTTC.